This paragraph covers one T cell receptor (beta chain) sequence. The sample is drawn from a study of blood T cell repertoires in COVID-19. Study-wide background: Spain, Italy and the United States supplied samples that represented acute and convalescent COVID-19. PBMCs, B-cell-depleted T cells, or T cells provided the cDNA or gDNA that made up the material.

Study processing details: Scientists estimated how many nucleated cells there were by amplifying reference gene primers. TCRdb's table, derived via immunoSEQ multiplex PCR, lists solely in-frame clones and lacks some. D and trimming were read from the DNA, whereas the V and J calls and clone size are those reported in that table. The data show fewer than 65,000 clones, about 85% seen once. This sequence originates from a human donor with acute or convalescent COVID-19. The donor label of this sample is uncertain. Sequencing used peripheral blood.

The CDR3: CASSLGTSRYNEQFF. The CDR3 nucleotides read TGTGCCAGCAGCCTTGGAACTAGCAGATACAATGAGCAGTTCTTC. The gene calls are TRBV5-4 and TRBJ2-1, with TRBD2 as a possible D gene (6 bases). The CDR3 runs 15 residues. The V gene's germline CDR1 is SGHNT and CDR2 YYREEE (reference sequence). V was trimmed by 4 bases and J by 4 bases, leaving 15 bases between them.